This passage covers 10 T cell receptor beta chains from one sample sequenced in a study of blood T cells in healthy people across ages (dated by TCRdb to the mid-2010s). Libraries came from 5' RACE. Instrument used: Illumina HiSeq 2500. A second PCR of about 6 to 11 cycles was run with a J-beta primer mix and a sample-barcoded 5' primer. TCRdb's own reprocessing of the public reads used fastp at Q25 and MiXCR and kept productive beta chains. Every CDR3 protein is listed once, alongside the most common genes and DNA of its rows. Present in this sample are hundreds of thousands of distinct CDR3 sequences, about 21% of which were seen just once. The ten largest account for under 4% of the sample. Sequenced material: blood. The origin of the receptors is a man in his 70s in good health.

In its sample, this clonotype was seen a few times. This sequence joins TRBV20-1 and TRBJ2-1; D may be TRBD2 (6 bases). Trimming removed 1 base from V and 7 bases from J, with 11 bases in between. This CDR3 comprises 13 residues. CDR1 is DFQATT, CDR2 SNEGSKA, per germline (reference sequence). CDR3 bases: TGCAGTGCTAGAGGCCGGACTAAGAATGAGCAGTTCTTC. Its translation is CSARGRTKNEQFF.

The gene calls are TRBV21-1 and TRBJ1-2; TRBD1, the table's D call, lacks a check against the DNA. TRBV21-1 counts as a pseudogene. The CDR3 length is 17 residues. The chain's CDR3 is CASSRPGQGNFNYGYTF. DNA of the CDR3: TGTGCCAGCAGCAGGCCGGGACAGGGAAATTTTAACTATGGCTACACCTTC.

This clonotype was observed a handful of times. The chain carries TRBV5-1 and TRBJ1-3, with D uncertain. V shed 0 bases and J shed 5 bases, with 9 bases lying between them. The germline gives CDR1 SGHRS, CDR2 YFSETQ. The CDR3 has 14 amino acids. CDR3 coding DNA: TGCGCCAGCAGCTTGGAAATGGGGAGAAACACCATATATTTT. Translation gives CASSLEMGRNTIYF.

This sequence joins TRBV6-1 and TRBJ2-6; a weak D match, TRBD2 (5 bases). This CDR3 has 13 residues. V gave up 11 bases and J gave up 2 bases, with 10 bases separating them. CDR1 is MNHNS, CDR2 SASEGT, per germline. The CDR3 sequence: CAERGTGANVLTF. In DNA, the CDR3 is TGTGCCGAACGAGGGACTGGGGCCAACGTCCTGACTTTC.

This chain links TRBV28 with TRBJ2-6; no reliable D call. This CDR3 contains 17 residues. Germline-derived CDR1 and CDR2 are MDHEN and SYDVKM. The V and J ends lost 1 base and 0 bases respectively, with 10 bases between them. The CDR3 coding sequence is TGTGCCAGCAGTTTATCCCAACGGATCTCTGGGGCCAACGTCCTGACTTTC. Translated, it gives CASSLSQRISGANVLTF.

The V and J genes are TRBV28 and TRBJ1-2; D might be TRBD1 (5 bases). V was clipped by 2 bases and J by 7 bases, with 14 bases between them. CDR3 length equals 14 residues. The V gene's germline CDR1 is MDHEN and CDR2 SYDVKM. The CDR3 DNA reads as TGTGCCAGCAGTTTAAGTCCCAGGGTGGGTGGCTACACCTTC. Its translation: CASSLSPRVGGYTF.

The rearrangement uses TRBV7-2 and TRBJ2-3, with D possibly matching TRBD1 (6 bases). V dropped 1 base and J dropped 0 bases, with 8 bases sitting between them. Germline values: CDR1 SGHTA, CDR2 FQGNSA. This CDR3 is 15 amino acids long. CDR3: CASSLGDKSTDTQYF. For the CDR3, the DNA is TGTGCCAGCAGCTTAGGGGACAAAAGCACAGATACGCAGTATTTT.

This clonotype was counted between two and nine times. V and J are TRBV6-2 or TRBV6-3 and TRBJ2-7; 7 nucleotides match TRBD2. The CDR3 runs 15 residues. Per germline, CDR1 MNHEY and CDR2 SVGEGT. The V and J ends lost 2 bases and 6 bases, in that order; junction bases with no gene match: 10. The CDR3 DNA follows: TGTGCCAGCAGTTACGTCCGGACTAGTAGTCGCGAGCAGTACTTC. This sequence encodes CASSYVRTSSREQYF.

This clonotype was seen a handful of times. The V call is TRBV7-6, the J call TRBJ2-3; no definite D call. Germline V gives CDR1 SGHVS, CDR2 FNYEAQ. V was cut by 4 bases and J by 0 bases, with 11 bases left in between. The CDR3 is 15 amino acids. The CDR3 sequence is CASSYQPGSTDTQYF. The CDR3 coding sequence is TGTGCCAGCAGCTACCAGCCCGGTAGCACAGATACGCAGTATTTT.

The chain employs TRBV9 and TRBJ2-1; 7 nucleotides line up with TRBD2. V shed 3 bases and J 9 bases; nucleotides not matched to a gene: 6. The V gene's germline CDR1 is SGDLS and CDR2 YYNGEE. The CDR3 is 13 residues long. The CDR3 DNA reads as TGTGCCAGCAGCGAGGGACTACTCGGTGAGCAGTTCTTC. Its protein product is CASSEGLLGEQFF. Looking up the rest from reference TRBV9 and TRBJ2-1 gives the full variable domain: DSGVTQTPKHLITATGQRVTLRCSPRSGDLSVYWYQQSLDQGLQFLIQYYNGEERAKGNILERFSAQQFPDLHSELNLSSLELGDSALYFCASSEGLLGEQFFGPGTRLTVL.